Reported below is one T cell receptor (beta chain). What it binds is unknown. This specimen belongs to a study of cytomegalovirus exposure and HLA in healthy donors. Overall study results and limits: In a later analysis, at a false discovery rate of 0.05, about 17,000 TCR beta sequences matched HLA alleles.

The study ran its PCR with 60 Vbeta and 13 Jbeta primers. Only in-frame clones appear in the TCRdb table, and some are missing; sequencing was by immunoSEQ multiplex PCR. The data hold 75,000 to 100,000 clones, with more than 70% observed a single time. Trimming cost V 11 bases and J 2 bases; bases outside gene matches: 7. Germline lookup yields CDR1 SEHNR and CDR2 FQNEAQ (reference sequence). CDR3 length: 14 residues. This sequence joins TRBV7-9 and TRBJ2-3; 10 nucleotides match TRBD2. Sequencing was done on a sample of PBMCs. This receptor was identified in a young man in good health and CMV-seropositive. The CDR3 loop reads CAGTLAGDTDTQYF. CDR3 nucleotide sequence: TGTGCCGGAACCCTAGCGGGGGACACAGATACGCAGTATTTT.